The text below deals with one T cell receptor (beta chain). CDR3 size: 14 residues. The germline gives CDR1 LGHDT, CDR2 YNNKEL (reference sequence). V shed 5 bases and J shed 4 bases, with 12 bases lying between them. This specimen comes from a study of CD8 T cells in Susac syndrome. RNA totalling about 0.5 to 1 ug underwent reverse transcription with random hexamers. The amplification used immunoSEQ multiplex PCR on TCR beta CDR3; it spanned 54 Vbeta and 13 Jbeta. TCRdb reprocessed the immunoSEQ multiplex PCR reads via MiXCR and lists one record per CDR3 protein. The sample yields about 140,000 distinct CDR3 sequences, approximately 95% seen once. Sequencing of TCR beta was carried out in blood CD8+ and CD4+ T cells. The controls, all healthy donors, were matched for age and sex. In contrast to the negatively isolated CD8+ and CD4+ T cells, TEMRA cells were FACS-enriched.

The rearrangement links TRBV3-1 to TRBJ2-1, with D uncertain. The sequenced material came from CD8+ T cells from PBMCs. The sequence derives from a human donor in good health. The CDR3 loop reads CASSENGVYNEQFF. The CDR3 coding sequence is TGTGCCAGCAGCGAAAACGGAGTATACAATGAGCAGTTCTTC.